This T cell receptor beta chain was found in a study of pediatric ulcerative colitis. Study-level background: Disease was pancolitis in under 10 and left-sided in two, histology-confirmed.

The length of the CDR3 is 16 residues. Germline V gene lookup returns CDR1 SNHLY and CDR2 FYNNEI. V lost 1 base and J lost 14; bases outside the gene matches: 15. Measured with immunoSEQ multiplex PCR; TCRdb has only the in-frame clones, and not every one. Of tens of thousands of clones listed, 80% to 90% are singletons. The specimen was blood. The origin of this receptor is a boy aged 5-17 years with severe ulcerative colitis. This rearrangement joins TRBV2 to TRBJ2-1, with 9 bases lining up with TRBD2. CDR3 amino acids: CASSEVLAGPSDGEFF. The CDR3, as DNA: TGTGCCAGCAGTGAAGTTCTAGCGGGGCCCTCAGATGGTGAGTTCTTC.